The 13 T cell receptor beta chains presented below share a single source sample, sequenced in a study of T cells in Graves' hyperthyroidism and ophthalmopathy. The CDR3 regions of TCR beta were amplified from RNA transcripts. The primer set for the first-round RT-PCR of the TCR CDR3 was HTBI. Via MiXCR, TCRdb re-called the multiplex PCR reads, giving one row per CDR3 protein. Among 600,000 to 700,000 distinct CDR3 sequences listed, about 15% were seen once. The sequencing sample was made of blood. The source is a woman in her thirties or forties with Graves' ophthalmopathy.

This clonotype was seen a few times. The chain links TRBV28 to TRBJ1-1; D is perhaps TRBD1 (5 bases). V lost 3 bases to trimming and J lost 4 bases, with 27 bases between them. Germline V gene data show CDR1 as MDHEN and CDR2 as SYDVKM. This CDR3 has 19 amino acids. The CDR3: CASSLRPQAHFAISTEAFF. CDR3 in DNA: TGTGCCAGCAGTTTGCGGCCACAGGCCCATTTTGCGATTAGCACTGAAGCTTTCTTT.

This clonotype has ten or more counts. This chain joins TRBV24-1 and TRBJ1-2, with 9 bases aligning to TRBD1. The trim removed 2 bases at V and 7 bases at J, leaving 1 base unmatched. The CDR3 length is 13 residues. Looked up from germline, CDR1 is KGHDR and CDR2 is SFDVKD. CDR3 sequence reads: CATSDSDRGGYTF. CDR3 nucleotide sequence: TGTGCCACCAGTGATTCGGACAGGGGTGGCTACACCTTC.

This clonotype was seen many times. This chain connects TRBV12-3 or TRBV12-4 to TRBJ2-5, with TRBD1 matching over 7 bases. The length of the CDR3 is 14 residues. With 6 bases clipped from V and 3 bases from J, the junction kept 7 bases outside the gene matches. CDR3 sequence reads: CASSPTGAEETQYF. CDR3 coding DNA: TGTGCCAGCAGCCCAACAGGGGCAGAAGAGACCCAGTACTTC.

In its sample, this clonotype was seen many times. This chain uses TRBV7-2 with TRBJ1-6; weak D call: TRBD1 (5 bases). CDR3 length: 15 amino acids. Germline V CDR1 and CDR2: SGHTA, FQGNSA. V lost 8 bases and J lost 9, with 20 bases in between. The CDR3: CASSRGVTQGSPLHF. CDR3 DNA sequence: TGTGCCAGCTCCCGGGGGGTGACCCAAGGTTCACCCCTCCACTTT.

This clonotype appeared many times. The V and J genes are TRBV12-3 or TRBV12-4 and TRBJ2-2; tentative D call: TRBD2 (7 bases). This CDR3 spans 15 amino acids. V was cut by 5 bases and J by 6 bases, with 16 bases left in between. CDR3 in amino acids: CASSPPTGRAGELFF. In nucleotides, the CDR3 is TGTGCCAGCAGTCCACCCACAGGGAGGGCCGGGGAGCTGTTTTTT.

The V gene is TRBV27, the J gene TRBJ1-1; no clear D gene. This CDR3 is 14 amino acids long. CDR1 is MNHEY and CDR2 is SMNVEV in the germline V gene (reference sequence). Trimming left V 2 bases short and J 8 bases short, with 15 bases between. CDR3 DNA: TGTGCCAGCAGTTTACGCGGGCCGCTCAGAGAAGCTTTCTTT. This codes for CASSLRGPLREAFF.

This clonotype was detected ten times or more. The chain joins TRBV6-2 or TRBV6-3 to TRBJ2-4; 7 bases fit TRBD1. The trim removed 5 bases at V and 0 bases at J, leaving 4 bases unmatched. Germline-derived CDR1 and CDR2 are MNHEY and SVGEGT. The CDR3 loop spans 15 amino acids. CDR3 protein: CASSPGQLAKNIQYF. The CDR3 region has the DNA TGTGCCAGCAGTCCGGGACAGCTAGCCAAAAACATTCAGTACTTC.

The genes are TRBV6-1 and TRBJ2-7; 12 nucleotides line up with TRBD2. CDR3 size: 15 residues. Germline assignment: CDR1 MNHNS and CDR2 SASEGT. J gave up 3 bases and V 6 bases, and 6 bases lay outside the gene matches. CDR3 DNA sequence: TGTGCCAGCAGCCGAAGGACTAGCGGGAACTACGAGCAGTACTTC. Residues: CASSRRTSGNYEQYF.

This clonotype was found many times. The V gene is TRBV19, the J gene TRBJ2-5; D is unclear. This CDR3 is 13 amino acids long. The ends were cut back, 3 bases at V and 3 bases at J, with 8 bases in the middle. Germline V gene sequence: CDR1 LNHDA, CDR2 SQIVND (reference sequence). CDR3 DNA sequence: TGTGCCAGTAGTATTAACTTCGAAGAGACCCAGTACTTC. Protein sequence: CASSINFEETQYF.

The CDR3 DNA reads TGTGCCAGCAGTTCTACAGGGGGCCAAAACACCTTC. As protein: CASSSTGGQNTF. This chain connects TRBV12-3 or TRBV12-4 to TRBJ1-2, with 9 bases fitting TRBD1. The CDR3 sequence is 12 residues long. J was trimmed by 12 bases and V by 4 bases; bases with no gene match: 6.

This clonotype has at least ten counts. The genes are TRBV24-1 and TRBJ2-2; 9 bases fit TRBD1. V was pared by 3 bases and J by 8 bases, with 3 bases of the junction left unmatched. The CDR3 consists of 14 residues. Germline V gene lookup returns CDR1 KGHDR and CDR2 SFDVKD. The CDR3 loop is CATSDPTGGGELFF. The CDR3 nucleotides are TGTGCCACCAGTGATCCGACAGGGGGAGGGGAGCTGTTTTTT.

At least ten counts were recorded for this clonotype. The chain joins TRBV6-5 to TRBJ2-5; the match to TRBD2 covers 8 bases. Germline-derived CDR1 and CDR2 are MNHEY and SVGAGI. This CDR3 spans 14 amino acids. V dropped 0 bases and J dropped 6; count of bases not matched to a gene: 3. DNA of the CDR3: TGTGCCAGCAGTTACTCGTCGGGGGGGAAGACCCAGTACTTC. It yields the protein CASSYSSGGKTQYF.

Ten or more counts support this clonotype. The chain recombines TRBV10-3 with TRBJ2-5, with D unresolved. This CDR3 is built from 10 residues. V lost 8 bases and J 3 bases, leaving 4 bases between the germline ends. From germline, CDR1 is ENHRY and CDR2 SYGVKD. The CDR3 nucleotides are TGTGCCATCGGAGAAGAGACCCAGTACTTC. Translation gives CAIGEETQYF.